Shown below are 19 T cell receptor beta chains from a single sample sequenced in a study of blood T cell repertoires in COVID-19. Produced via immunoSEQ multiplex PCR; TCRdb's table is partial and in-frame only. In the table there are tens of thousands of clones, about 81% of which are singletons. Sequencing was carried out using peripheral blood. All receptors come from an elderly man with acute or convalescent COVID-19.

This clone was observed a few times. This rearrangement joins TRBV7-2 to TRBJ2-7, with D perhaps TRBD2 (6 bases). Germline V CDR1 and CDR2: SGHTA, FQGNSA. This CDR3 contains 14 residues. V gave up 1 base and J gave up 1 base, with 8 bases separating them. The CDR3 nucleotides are TGTGCCAGCAGCTTAGTCGGGAGATCCTACGAGCAGTACTTC. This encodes CASSLVGRSYEQYF.

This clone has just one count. CDR3 in DNA: TGTGCTAGTGGCCGAGGGACAGAACTCATGAACACTGAAGCTTTCTTT. Its protein product is CASGRGTELMNTEAFF. The chain joins TRBV12-5 to TRBJ1-1; 7 bases agree with TRBD1. V lost 6 bases, J lost 0 bases, and 10 bases stayed unmatched. The germline CDR1 and CDR2 sequences are LGHNT and FRNRAP. The CDR3 has 16 residues.

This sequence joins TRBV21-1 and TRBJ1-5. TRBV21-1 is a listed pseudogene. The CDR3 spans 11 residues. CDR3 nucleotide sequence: TGTGCCAGCATCTTAAATCAGCCCCAGCATTTT. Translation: CASILNQPQHF.

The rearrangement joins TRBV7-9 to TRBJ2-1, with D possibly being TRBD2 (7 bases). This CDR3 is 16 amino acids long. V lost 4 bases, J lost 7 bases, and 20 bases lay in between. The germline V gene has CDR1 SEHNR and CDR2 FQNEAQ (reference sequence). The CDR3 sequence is CASSSTQGGPVNEQFF. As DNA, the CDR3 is TGTGCCAGCAGCTCCACACAGGGAGGGCCTGTTAATGAGCAGTTCTTC.

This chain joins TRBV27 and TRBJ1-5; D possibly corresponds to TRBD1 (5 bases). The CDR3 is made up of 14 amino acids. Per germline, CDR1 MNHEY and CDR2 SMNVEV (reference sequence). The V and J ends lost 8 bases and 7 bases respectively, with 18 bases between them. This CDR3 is CASSPGRVGQPQHF. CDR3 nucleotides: TGTGCCAGCTCCCCGGGCAGGGTAGGGCAGCCCCAGCATTTT.

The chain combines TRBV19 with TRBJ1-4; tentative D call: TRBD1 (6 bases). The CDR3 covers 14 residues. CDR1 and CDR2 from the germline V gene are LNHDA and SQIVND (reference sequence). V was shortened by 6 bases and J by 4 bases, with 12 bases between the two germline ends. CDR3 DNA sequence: TGTGCCAGTAGGACCGGGACAAATAATGAAAAACTGTTTTTT. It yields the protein CASRTGTNNEKLFF.

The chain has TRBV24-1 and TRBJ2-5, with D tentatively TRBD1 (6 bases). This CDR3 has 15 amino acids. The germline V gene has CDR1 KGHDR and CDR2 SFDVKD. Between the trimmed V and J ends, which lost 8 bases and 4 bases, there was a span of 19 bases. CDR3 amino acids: CATIGPGADSETQYF. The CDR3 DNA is TGTGCCACCATAGGCCCAGGGGCGGACTCAGAGACCCAGTACTTC.

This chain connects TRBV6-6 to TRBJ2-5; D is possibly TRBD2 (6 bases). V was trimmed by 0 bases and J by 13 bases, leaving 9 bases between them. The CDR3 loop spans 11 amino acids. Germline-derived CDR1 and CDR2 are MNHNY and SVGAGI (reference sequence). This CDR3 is CASSYSGSGYF. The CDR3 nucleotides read TGTGCCAGCAGTTACTCGGGTAGCGGGTACTTC.

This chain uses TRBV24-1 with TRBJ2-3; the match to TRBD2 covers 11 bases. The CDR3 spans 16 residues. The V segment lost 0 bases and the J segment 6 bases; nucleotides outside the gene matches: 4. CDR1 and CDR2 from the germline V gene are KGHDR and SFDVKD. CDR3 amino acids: CATSDLQSSGRDTQYF. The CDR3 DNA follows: TGTGCCACCAGTGATTTGCAGTCTAGCGGGAGGGATACGCAGTATTTT.

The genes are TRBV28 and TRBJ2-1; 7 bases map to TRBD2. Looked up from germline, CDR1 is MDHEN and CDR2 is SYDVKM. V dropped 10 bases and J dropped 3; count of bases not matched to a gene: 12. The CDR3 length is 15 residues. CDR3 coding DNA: TGTGCCACCGGAAGTGTGGGACTAATCTACAATGAGCAGTTCTTC. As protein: CATGSVGLIYNEQFF.

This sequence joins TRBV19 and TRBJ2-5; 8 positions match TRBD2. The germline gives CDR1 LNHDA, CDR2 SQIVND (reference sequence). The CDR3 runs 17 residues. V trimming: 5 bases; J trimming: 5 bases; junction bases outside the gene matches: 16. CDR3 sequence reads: CASSLQRSSGTGETQYF. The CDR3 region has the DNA TGTGCCAGTAGTCTCCAACGAAGTAGCGGGACGGGCGAGACCCAGTACTTC. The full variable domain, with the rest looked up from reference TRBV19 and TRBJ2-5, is DGGITQSPKYLFRKEGQNVTLSCEQNLNHDAMYWYRQDPGQGLRLIYYSQIVNDFQKGDIAEGYSVSREKKESFPLTVTSAQKNPTAFYLCASSLQRSSGTGETQYFGPGTRLLVL.

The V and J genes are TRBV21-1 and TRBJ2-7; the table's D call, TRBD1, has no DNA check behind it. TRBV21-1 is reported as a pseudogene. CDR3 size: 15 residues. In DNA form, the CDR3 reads TGTGCCCGAGCTCAGGGATCCACGAGCTCCTACGAGCAGTACTTC. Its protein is CARAQGSTSSYEQYF.

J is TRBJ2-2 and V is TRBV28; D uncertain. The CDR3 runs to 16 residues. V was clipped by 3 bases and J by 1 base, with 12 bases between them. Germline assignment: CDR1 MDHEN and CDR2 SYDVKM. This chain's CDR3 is CASSFWSRLNTGELFF. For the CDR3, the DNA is TGTGCCAGCAGTTTTTGGTCGCGGTTGAACACCGGGGAGCTGTTTTTT.

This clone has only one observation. The chain's CDR3 is CASSADRQGNYGYTF. The CDR3, as DNA: TGTGCCAGCAGCGCCGATAGACAGGGGAACTATGGCTACACCTTC. V is TRBV9 and J is TRBJ1-2; 8 nucleotides align to TRBD1. The germline gives CDR1 SGDLS, CDR2 YYNGEE. The length of the CDR3 is 15 residues. Unmatched junction bases numbered 6, after V lost 3 bases and J lost 2 bases.

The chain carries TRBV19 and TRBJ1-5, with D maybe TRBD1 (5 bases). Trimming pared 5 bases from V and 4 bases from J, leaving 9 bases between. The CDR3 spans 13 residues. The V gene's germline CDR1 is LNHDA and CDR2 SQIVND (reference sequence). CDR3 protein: CASSWGWNQPQHF. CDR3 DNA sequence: TGTGCCAGTAGTTGGGGCTGGAATCAGCCCCAGCATTTT.

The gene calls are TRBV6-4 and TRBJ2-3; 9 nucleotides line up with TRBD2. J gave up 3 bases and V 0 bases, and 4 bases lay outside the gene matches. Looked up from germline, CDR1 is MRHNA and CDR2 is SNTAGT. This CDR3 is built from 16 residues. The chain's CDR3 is CASSDSPLAGTDTQYF. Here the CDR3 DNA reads TGTGCCAGCAGTGACTCCCCCCTAGCGGGGACAGATACGCAGTATTTT.

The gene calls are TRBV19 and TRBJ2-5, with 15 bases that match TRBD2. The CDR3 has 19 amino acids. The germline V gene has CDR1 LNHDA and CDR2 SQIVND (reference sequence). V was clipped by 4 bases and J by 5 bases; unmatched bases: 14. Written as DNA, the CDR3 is TGTGCCAGTAGTACCACAACAGCGGGACTAGCGGGAGGAGCGGAGACCCAGTACTTC. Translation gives CASSTTTAGLAGGAETQYF.

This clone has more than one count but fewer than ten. CDR3 protein: CASSPSIKQYF. As DNA, the CDR3 is TGTGCCAGCAGTCCCTCTATAAAGCAGTATTTT. The chain employs TRBV7-2 and TRBJ2-3; D gene unclear. Looked up from germline, CDR1 is SGHTA and CDR2 is FQGNSA. The CDR3 is 11 residues long. The V end was cut by 6 bases, the J end by 11 bases, with 12 bases between.

The chain's CDR3 is CASSEGRDRVAEKLFF. The CDR3 DNA sequence: TGTGCCAGCAGCGAGGGCCGGGACAGGGTCGCTGAAAAACTGTTTTTT. The V and J genes are TRBV5-8 and TRBJ1-4; 9 bases are shared with TRBD1. The V and J ends lost 4 bases and 7 bases, in that order; junction bases with no gene match: 11. The CDR3 spans 16 residues. CDR1 and CDR2 from the germline V gene are SGHTS and YDEGEE. Supplemented by reference TRBV5-8 and TRBJ1-4, the full variable domain reads EAGVTQSPTHLIKTRGQQATLRCSPISGHTSVYWYQQALGLGLQFLLWYDEGEERNRGNFPPRFSGRQFPNYSSELNVNALELEDSALYLCASSEGRDRVAEKLFFGSGTQLSVL.